This is a list of T cell receptor beta chains from one sample in a study of a mutant IDH1 vaccine in newly diagnosed glioma. Here immunoSEQ multiplex PCR was the method, and the copy in TCRdb shows in-frame clones only, minus some. The sample includes about 64,000 clones, approximately 88% of them seen just once. No antigen has been assigned to these receptors. The sequencing here drew on PBMCs, taken from a glioma patient whose treatment included an IDH1 peptide vaccine. The receptor set was obtained from a woman aged 45-59 years with glioma. Each CDR3 is given with its conserved first and last residue. D genes are given only for firm matches. Only some rows state a clone size, as once, few, many or a class for expanded clones.

clone_size j_call v_call d_call cdr3_aa cdr3_nt
once TRBJ1-4 TRBV2 NA CASVGRIEKLFF TGTGCCAGCGTAGGTCGAATTGAAAAACTGTTTTTT
few TRBJ1-5 TRBV6-1 NA CASNEDARRNQPQHF TGTGCCAGCAATGAAGACGCCAGGCGCAATCAGCCCCAGCATTTT
NA TRBJ1-2 TRBV5-4 TRBD1 CASSIGQGALNGYTF TGTGCCAGCAGCATCGGACAGGGGGCTTTAAATGGCTACACCTTC
NA TRBJ2-1 TRBV10-3 NA CAISTGNEQFF TGTGCCATCAGTACTGGCAATGAGCAGTTCTTC
few TRBJ1-2 TRBV2 TRBD1 CATTQGQGNYGYTF TGTGCCACCACTCAGGGACAGGGGAACTATGGCTACACCTTC
NA TRBJ2-2 TRBV5-6 NA CASSLEGGTGELFF TGTGCCAGCAGCTTGGAGGGGGGCACCGGGGAGCTGTTTTTT
NA TRBJ2-7 TRBV30 NA CAWSQTGHYEQYF TGTGCCTGGAGCCAAACAGGGCACTACGAGCAGTACTTC
NA TRBJ1-5 TRBV18 NA CASSLGLNQPQHF TGTGCCAGCTCACTTGGCCTCAATCAGCCCCAGCATTTT
NA TRBJ2-7 TRBV6-6 TRBD1 CASSYSKGQTNEQYF TGTGCCAGCAGTTACTCCAAGGGACAGACAAACGAGCAGTACTTC
NA TRBJ1-6 TRBV19 NA CASSIGGDSPLHF TGTGCCAGTAGTATAGGGGGGGATTCACCCCTCCACTTT
NA TRBJ1-1 TRBV6-5 TRBD1 CASSSPGQTMNTEAFF TGTGCCAGCAGTTCACCGGGACAGACGATGAACACTGAAGCTTTCTTT
NA TRBJ2-5 TRBV2 NA CASSWTEKKETQYF TGTGCCAGCAGCTGGACGGAGAAAAAGGAGACCCAGTACTTC
NA TRBJ2-7 TRBV6-6 TRBD1 CASSYGGQRISYEQYF TGTGCCAGCAGTTACGGGGGACAGAGAATTTCCTACGAGCAGTACTTC
few TRBJ1-5 TRBV15 TRBD1 CATSRRTGGGQPQHF TGTGCCACCAGCAGGCGGACAGGGGGAGGTCAGCCCCAGCATTTT
NA TRBJ1-2 TRBV19 NA CASKETDYGYTF TGTGCCAGTAAGGAGACGGACTATGGCTACACCTTC
NA TRBJ1-1 TRBV18 NA CASSRGGTEAFF TGTGCCAGCTCGCGAGGGGGCACTGAAGCTTTCTTT
NA TRBJ1-6 TRBV2 NA CASRGHNSPLHF TGTGCCAGCAGGGGGCATAATTCACCCCTCCACTTT
NA TRBJ2-7 TRBV1 NA CTSSRDSPYEQYF TGCACCAGCAGTCGGGACAGCCCCTACGAGCAGTACTTC
few TRBJ1-2 TRBV10-3 TRBD1 CAIRPVLGGDYGYTF TGTGCCATCAGGCCCGTTTTAGGGGGCGACTATGGCTACACCTTC
NA TRBJ2-3 TRBV30 TRBD2 CAWMSPSGGGVTDTQYF TGTGCCTGGATGTCCCCTAGCGGGGGGGGAGTCACAGATACGCAGTATTTT
NA TRBJ2-7 TRBV19 NA CASSQGGEQYF TGTGCCAGTTCTCAGGGAGGCGAGCAGTACTTC
NA TRBJ1-4 TRBV7-9 NA CASSLGGAREKLFF TGTGCCAGCAGCTTAGGAGGGGCGCGGGAAAAACTGTTTTTT
NA TRBJ1-2 TRBV6-5 NA CASSLGSGGYTF TGTGCCAGCAGTTTAGGGTCTGGCGGCTACACCTTC
few TRBJ1-4 TRBV18 TRBD1 CASSPTGGTGARNEKLFF TGTGCCAGCTCACCCACCGGGGGGACAGGGGCACGAAATGAAAAACTGTTTTTT
few TRBJ2-7 TRBV19 NA CASSRDLGTPGAEQYF TGTGCCAGTAGTCGAGATCTCGGGACTCCTGGGGCCGAGCAGTACTTC
NA TRBJ1-1 TRBV5-6 NA CASSHPDRNTEAFF TGTGCCAGCAGCCATCCGGACAGGAACACTGAAGCTTTCTTT
NA TRBJ1-1 TRBV19 NA CASSMGFRGKTEAFF TGTGCCAGTAGTATGGGGTTCAGGGGAAAAACTGAAGCTTTCTTT
once TRBJ2-3 TRBV13 NA CASLIRATDTQYF TGTGCCAGCTTGATAAGGGCCACAGATACGCAGTATTTT
once TRBJ1-6 TRBV11-2 NA CASRLDGGLYSPLHF TGTGCCAGCAGGTTAGATGGGGGGCTCTATTCACCCCTCCACTTT
NA TRBJ1-2 TRBV5-1 TRBD1 CASSLGEGAYGYTF TGCGCCAGCAGCTTGGGTGAGGGGGCATATGGCTACACCTTC
NA TRBJ1-2 TRBV5-1 TRBD1 CASSPGTGRGGYTF TGCGCCAGCAGCCCCGGGACAGGGAGAGGTGGCTACACCTTC
NA TRBJ2-2 TRBV7-7 NA CASSLAQGTGELFF TGTGCTAGCAGCTTAGCCCAGGGAACCGGGGAGCTGTTTTTT
NA TRBJ1-5 TRBV6-5 NA CASSYGGNQPQHF TGTGCCAGCAGTTACGGGGGCAATCAGCCCCAGCATTTT
NA TRBJ2-2 TRBV11-1 NA CASSLNPPGQGTGELFF TGTGCCAGCAGCTTAAATCCTCCAGGGCAGGGCACCGGGGAGCTGTTTTTT